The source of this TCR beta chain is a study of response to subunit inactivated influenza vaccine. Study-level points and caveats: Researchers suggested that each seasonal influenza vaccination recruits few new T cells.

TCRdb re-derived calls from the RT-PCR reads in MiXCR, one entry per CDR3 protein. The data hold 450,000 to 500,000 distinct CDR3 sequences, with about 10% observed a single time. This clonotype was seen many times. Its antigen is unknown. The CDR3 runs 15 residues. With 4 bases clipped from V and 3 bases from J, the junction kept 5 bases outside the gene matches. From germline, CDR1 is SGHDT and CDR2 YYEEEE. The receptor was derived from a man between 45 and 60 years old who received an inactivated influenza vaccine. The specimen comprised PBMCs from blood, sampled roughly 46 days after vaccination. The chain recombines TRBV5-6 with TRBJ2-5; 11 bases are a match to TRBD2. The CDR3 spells CASSHAGLAEETQYF. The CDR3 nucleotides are TGTGCCAGCAGCCATGCGGGACTAGCGGAAGAGACCCAGTACTTC.